The 9 T cell receptor beta chains below were found in one sample sequenced in a study of cytomegalovirus exposure and HLA in healthy donors. Primers: 60 Vbeta forward and 13 Jbeta reverse. TCRdb's copy holds only in-frame clones and misses some; the assay was immunoSEQ multiplex PCR. The data contain about 99,000 clones, approximately 79% of them singletons. Sequenced material: PBMCs. The source is a man aged 50 or older in good health and CMV-seropositive.

The chain links TRBV6-6 to TRBJ2-3; a possible D gene is TRBD2 (5 bases). This CDR3 has 16 amino acids. CDR1 MNHNY and CDR2 SVGAGI come from the germline V gene (reference sequence). V was shortened by 1 base and J by 3 bases, with 14 bases between the two germline ends. CDR3 protein: CASSYYSLGNTDTQYF. In DNA, the CDR3 is TGTGCCAGCAGTTACTACAGCCTCGGGAATACAGATACGCAGTATTTT.

The chain has TRBV6-4 and TRBJ2-1, with D tentatively TRBD2 (6 bases). V gave up 3 bases and J gave up 8 bases, with 14 bases separating them. Germline CDR1 is MRHNA and CDR2 is SNTAGT. The CDR3 runs to 14 residues. The CDR3 protein is CASSERGLGDEQFF. The CDR3 DNA follows: TGTGCCAGCAGTGAGCGGGGACTGGGCGATGAGCAGTTCTTC.

The rearrangement joins TRBV27 to TRBJ2-7; 10 bases line up with TRBD2. Germline V CDR1 and CDR2: MNHEY, SMNVEV (reference sequence). This CDR3 has 15 residues. V trimming: 5 bases; J trimming: 2 bases; junction bases outside the gene matches: 6. CDR3 in DNA: TGTGCCAGCAGTCCTTCTAGCGGGGGCCCCTACGAGCAGTACTTC. Translated, it gives CASSPSSGGPYEQYF.

The CDR3 protein is CASSKIAGGPPDTQYF. DNA of the CDR3: TGTGCCAGCAGTAAAATAGCGGGAGGGCCCCCAGATACGCAGTATTTT. The chain employs TRBV7-2 and TRBJ2-3; TRBD2 aligns across 11 bases. Germline lookup yields CDR1 SGHTA and CDR2 FQGNSA. The CDR3 runs 16 residues. V lost 6 bases and J lost 4; bases outside the gene matches: 9. Complete variable domain (other parts from reference TRBV7-2 and TRBJ2-3): GAGVSQSPSNKVTEKGKDVELRCDPISGHTALYWYRQSLGQGLEFLIYFQGNSAPDKSGLPSDRFSAERTGGSVSTLTIQRTQQEDSAVYLCASSKIAGGPPDTQYFGPGTRLTVL.

CDR3 DNA sequence: TGTGCCAGCAGTTTACGGACTAGCTTTAAGACCCAGTACTTC. Translating it yields CASSLRTSFKTQYF. The chain uses TRBV28 and TRBJ2-5; 8 nucleotides line up with TRBD2. CDR3 size: 14 residues. V shed 2 bases, J shed 6 bases, and the junction held 5 bases outside the gene matches. Looked up from germline, CDR1 is MDHEN and CDR2 is SYDVKM. Full variable domain (missing parts from reference TRBV28 and TRBJ2-5): DVKVTQSSRYLVKRTGEKVFLECVQDMDHENMFWYRQDPGLGLRLIYFSYDVKMKEKGDIPEGYSVSREKKERFSLILESASTNQTSMYLCASSLRTSFKTQYFGPGTRLLVL.

The chain is built from TRBV5-1 and TRBJ2-7, with a possible D match to TRBD1 (7 bases). The CDR3 runs 15 residues. The V and J ends lost 0 bases and 3 bases respectively, with 13 bases between them. CDR1 is SGHRS, CDR2 YFSETQ, per germline. The CDR3, as DNA: TGCGCCAGCAGCTTGGTTTCGCAGGGGGGCTACGAGCAGTACTTC. Translation gives CASSLVSQGGYEQYF.

The chain joins TRBV28 to TRBJ2-2; TRBD2 might be the D (6 bases). Germline V gene lookup returns CDR1 MDHEN and CDR2 SYDVKM. V dropped 1 base and J dropped 0 bases, with 9 bases sitting between them. The CDR3 runs to 16 residues. The chain's CDR3 is CASSLSGLTNTGELFF. The CDR3 DNA sequence: TGTGCCAGCAGTTTATCGGGACTGACGAACACCGGGGAGCTGTTTTTT.

This rearrangement joins TRBV30 to TRBJ2-7; 9 nucleotides align to TRBD2. The CDR3 is 15 residues long. Germline trimming cut 1 base from V and 2 bases from J; bases unmatched to any gene: 6. Germline CDR1 and CDR2: GTSNPN and SVGIG (reference sequence). Written as DNA, the CDR3 is TGTGCCTGGAGTGGCGGACTAGCGAGCACCTACGAGCAGTACTTC. Translation: CAWSGGLASTYEQYF. The complete variable domain, with remaining parts taken from reference TRBV30 and TRBJ2-7, reads SQTIHQWPATLVQPVGSPLSLECTVEGTSNPNLYWYRQAAGRGLQLLFYSVGIGQISSEVPQNLSASRPQDRQFILSSKKLLLSDSGFYLCAWSGGLASTYEQYFGPGTRLTVT.

This clone showed up just a few times. V usage is TRBV27 and J usage is TRBJ2-7; 8 bases align to TRBD1. Germline CDR1 reads MNHEY; CDR2 reads SMNVEV (reference sequence). After removal of 7 bases from V and 0 bases from J, the junction contained 8 bases not matched to a gene. The length of the CDR3 is 15 residues. The CDR3 spells CASISWTGSSYEQYF. The DNA of the CDR3 is TGTGCCAGCATCTCGTGGACAGGGAGCTCCTACGAGCAGTACTTC.